What follows are 8 T cell receptor beta chains derived from one specimen sequenced in a study of CD8+CD57+ T cells in acquired aplastic anemia. The authors sequenced patients whose flow cytometry had shown CD8+CD57+ cell expansion. Genomic DNA constituted the template upon which TCR beta VDJ and CDR3 profiling was performed. One entry per CDR3 protein, called by TCRdb with MiXCR from the reads. The sample lists 200,000 to 250,000 distinct CDR3 sequences; 65% were seen once. Sequenced: sorted CD4+, CD8+, or CD8+CD57+ T cells (not recorded which) from PBMCs. Source of these receptors: a human donor with aplastic anemia.

The chain has TRBV5-4 and TRBJ2-1, with D hard to call. There are 15 residues in the CDR3. The germline V gene has CDR1 SGHNT and CDR2 YYREEE (reference sequence). Deletions cut 0 bases from V and 0 bases from J, with 7 bases between. CDR3 DNA sequence: TGTGCCAGCAGCTTGGACGAGAGCTCCTACAATGAGCAGTTCTTC. Its protein product is CASSLDESSYNEQFF.

The chain carries TRBV7-4 and TRBJ2-5; 14 nucleotides agree with TRBD2. Germline trimming cut 4 bases from V and 5 bases from J; bases unmatched to any gene: 6. The CDR3 runs 16 residues. CDR1 is SGHVT and CDR2 is SQSDAQ in the germline V gene. For the CDR3, the DNA is TGTGCCAGCAGCTGGACTAGCGGGGGGCCAAGGGAGACCCAGTACTTC. Translation gives CASSWTSGGPRETQYF.

This clonotype was seen a handful of times. The chain is built from TRBV7-8 and TRBJ2-6; D unclear. Germline V gives CDR1 SGHVS, CDR2 FQNEAQ. This CDR3 has 14 residues. Between the trimmed V and J ends, which lost 4 bases and 1 base, there was a span of 5 bases. The CDR3 reads CASSSLSGANVLTF. In DNA form, the CDR3 reads TGTGCCAGCAGCTCCCTATCTGGGGCCAACGTCCTGACTTTC.

This clonotype has at least ten counts. The J gene is TRBJ1-5, the V gene TRBV20-1; D not resolved. The CDR3 contains 14 residues. The V end was cut by 2 bases, the J end by 2 bases, with 10 bases between. The germline gives CDR1 DFQATT, CDR2 SNEGSKA (reference sequence). The CDR3 DNA sequence: TGCAGTGCTAGAACACTCGAGGGCAATCAGCCCCAGCATTTT. As protein: CSARTLEGNQPQHF.

This clonotype was seen many times. The CDR3 loop is CASSDTALGILNTEAFF. Written as DNA, the CDR3 is TGTGCCAGCAGTGACACGGCCTTAGGGATCCTGAACACTGAAGCTTTCTTT. V is TRBV25-1 and J is TRBJ1-1; no clear D. The CDR3 loop spans 17 amino acids. V lost 3 bases, J lost 0 bases, and 17 bases lay in between. Germline values: CDR1 MGHDK, CDR2 SYGVNS.

V gene TRBV9 combines with J gene TRBJ2-3; D perhaps matches TRBD2 (6 bases). V was pared by 0 bases and J by 8 bases, with 7 bases between. The CDR3 loop spans 12 amino acids. From germline, CDR1 is SGDLS and CDR2 YYNGEE. CDR3 DNA sequence: TGTGCCAGCAGCGTAGAGGAGGGTACGCAGTATTTT. Its protein product is CASSVEEGTQYF.

This chain uses TRBV7-2 with TRBJ1-5; D is perhaps TRBD1 (6 bases). This CDR3 spans 13 amino acids. V gave up 4 bases and J gave up 6 bases, with 10 bases separating them. Germline values: CDR1 SGHTA, CDR2 FQGNSA. The CDR3 loop reads CASSWGHGQPQHF. In DNA, the CDR3 is TGTGCCAGCAGCTGGGGGCACGGTCAGCCCCAGCATTTT.

The V call is TRBV7-8, the J call TRBJ2-7; D is perhaps TRBD1 (5 bases). The germline V and J ends were trimmed by 4 bases and 6 bases, with 7 bases remaining between them. This CDR3 region has 11 residues. Germline CDR1 is SGHVS and CDR2 is FQNEAQ. In DNA form, the CDR3 reads TGTGCCAGCAGCTCAGGGTCCGAGCAGTACTTC. This translates into CASSSGSEQYF. The full variable domain, in which reference TRBV7-8 and TRBJ2-7 provide the parts outside the CDR3, is GAGVSQSPRYKVAKRGQDVALRCDPISGHVSLFWYQQALGQGPEFLTYFQNEAQLDKSGLPSDRFFAERPEGSVSTLKIQRTQQEDSAVYLCASSSGSEQYFGPGTRLTVT.